The 9 T cell receptor beta chains reported below all come from one sample, sequenced in a study of cytomegalovirus exposure and HLA in healthy donors. In the PCR, 60 Vbeta and 13 Jbeta primers were used. Produced via immunoSEQ multiplex PCR; TCRdb's table is partial and in-frame only. Among 100,000 to 150,000 clones listed, roughly four fifths were seen once. Sequencing was done on a sample of PBMCs. These receptors were obtained from a male donor in good health and CMV-seropositive.

The V call is TRBV9, the J call TRBJ2-5, with D possibly TRBD2 on 6 matching bases. The CDR3 covers 14 residues. Germline CDR1 SGDLS, CDR2 YYNGEE. With 0 bases removed from V and 5 bases from J, the gap between germline ends came to 11 bases. For the CDR3, the DNA is TGTGCCAGCAGCGTAGATCTAGCGAGTGAGACCCAGTACTTC. Amino acids: CASSVDLASETQYF.

This clone came up a few times. The V gene is TRBV21-1, the J gene TRBJ2-3; no DNA check was done on the table's D call, TRBD1. TRBV21-1 is a pseudogene segment. CDR3 size: 16 residues. DNA for the CDR3: TGTGCCAGCAGCAAAGGCGCTGGACACATCACAGATACGCAGTATTTT. Translating gives CASSKGAGHITDTQYF.

This clone was seen once. The chain uses TRBV4-3 and TRBJ2-1; 9 nucleotides agree with TRBD2. V lost 0 bases, J lost 8 bases, and 5 bases stayed unmatched. There are 15 residues in the CDR3. Per the germline V gene, CDR1 is LGHNA and CDR2 is YSLEER. The CDR3 sequence is CASSQDVSGSDEQFF. The CDR3 nucleotides are TGCGCCAGCAGCCAAGATGTTAGCGGGAGCGATGAGCAGTTCTTC.

V is TRBV4-1 and J is TRBJ2-2; 11 positions match TRBD2. The CDR3 is 17 amino acids. After removal of 4 bases from V and 4 bases from J, the junction contained 8 bases not matched to a gene. The germline V gene encodes CDR1 MGHRA and CDR2 YSYEKL. The CDR3 DNA reads TGCGCCAGCAGCCTTTTACTAGCGGGAGTCCCCACCGGGGAGCTGTTTTTT. Translating it yields CASSLLLAGVPTGELFF.

The chain links TRBV4-2 to TRBJ2-1; 13 bases agree with TRBD2. The CDR3 contains 17 residues. CDR1 and CDR2 (germline): LGHNA, YNFKEQ. The J segment lost 8 bases and the V segment lost 0 bases, leaving 7 bases of the junction unmatched. As DNA, the CDR3 is TGTGCCAGCAGCCAAGATCCGACTAGCGGGAGGATCGATGAGCAGTTCTTC. Amino acid sequence: CASSQDPTSGRIDEQFF.

The genes are TRBV28 and TRBJ1-4, with D uncertain. Trimming took 10 bases from V and 5 from J, leaving 11 bases between them. The germline CDR1 and CDR2 sequences are MDHEN and SYDVKM. The length of the CDR3 is 12 residues. The CDR3 spells CATLWANEKLFF. The DNA of the CDR3 is TGTGCCACTCTATGGGCGAATGAAAAACTGTTTTTT. The variable domain in full, completed from reference TRBV28 and TRBJ1-4, reads DVKVTQSSRYLVKRTGEKVFLECVQDMDHENMFWYRQDPGLGLRLIYFSYDVKMKEKGDIPEGYSVSREKKERFSLILESASTNQTSMYLCATLWANEKLFFGSGTQLSVL.

The chain carries TRBV15 and TRBJ2-3, with D uncertain. The V gene lost 2 bases and the J gene lost 2 bases, with 8 bases spanning the gap. The germline CDR1 and CDR2 sequences are LNHNV and YYDKDF (reference sequence). The CDR3 spans 14 residues. Here the CDR3 reads CATSRSVDTDTQYF. CDR3 in DNA: TGTGCCACCAGCAGAAGCGTGGACACAGATACGCAGTATTTT. The full variable domain, completed using reference TRBV15 and TRBJ2-3, is DAMVIQNPRYQVTQFGKPVTLSCSQTLNHNVMYWYQQKSSQAPKLLFHYYDKDFNNEADTPDNFQSRRPNTSFCFLDIRSPGLGDTAMYLCATSRSVDTDTQYFGPGTRLTVL.

The J gene is TRBJ2-3, the V gene TRBV19, with 7 positions matching TRBD2. V lost 1 base, J lost 4 bases, and 5 bases stayed unmatched. CDR1 and CDR2 (germline): LNHDA, SQIVND (reference sequence). The CDR3 sequence is 15 residues long. CDR3 nucleotides: TGTGCCAGTAGTATAGGCCGACTAGCTTCAGATACGCAGTATTTT. Residues: CASSIGRLASDTQYF.

The chain links TRBV27 to TRBJ1-1; D is uncertain. Germline V lookup: CDR1 MNHEY, CDR2 SMNVEV (reference sequence). The CDR3 totals 15 residues. V lost 0 bases to trimming and J lost 1 base, with 9 bases between them. The CDR3 sequence is CASSLSPQSNTEAFF. The CDR3 DNA reads as TGTGCCAGCAGTTTATCCCCACAGTCGAACACTGAAGCTTTCTTT.